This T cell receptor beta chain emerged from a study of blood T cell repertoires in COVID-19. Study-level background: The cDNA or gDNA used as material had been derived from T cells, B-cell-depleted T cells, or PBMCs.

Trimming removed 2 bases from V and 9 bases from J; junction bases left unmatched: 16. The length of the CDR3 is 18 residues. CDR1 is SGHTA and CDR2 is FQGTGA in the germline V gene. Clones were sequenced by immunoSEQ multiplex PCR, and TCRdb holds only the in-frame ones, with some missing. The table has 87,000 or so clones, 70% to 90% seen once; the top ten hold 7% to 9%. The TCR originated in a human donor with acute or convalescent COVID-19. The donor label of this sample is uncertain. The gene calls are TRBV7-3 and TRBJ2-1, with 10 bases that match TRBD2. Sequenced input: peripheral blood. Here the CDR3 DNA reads TGTGCCAGCAGCTTATTTGCTAGCGGGGGCGAACGAGATACTGAGCAGTTCTTC. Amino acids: CASSLFASGGERDTEQFF.